Listed here are 28 T cell receptor beta chains from one sample, sequenced in a study of technical replicates of blood from several donors. Clones were read by immunoSEQ multiplex PCR, and TCRdb kept only the in-frame ones, dropping some. The profile covers around 70,000 clones, with 95% to 97% appearing a single time and approximately 0.26% taken by the ten largest. Sequenced material: T cells isolated from PBMCs. These receptors came from a human donor in good health.

The chain couples TRBV13 to TRBJ2-3; TRBD2 matches 13 bases. The CDR3 consists of 19 residues. Per the germline V gene, CDR1 is PRHDT and CDR2 is FYEKMQ (reference sequence). V lost 1 base to trimming and J lost 1 base; unmatched junction nucleotides: 8. Here the CDR3 DNA reads TGTGCCAGCAGCTTAGAGGGAGGACTAGCGGGAGTTGGCACAGATACGCAGTATTTT. It specifies CASSLEGGLAGVGTDTQYF.

The chain has TRBV5-5 and TRBJ1-3, with TRBD1 matching 9 bases. Germline CDR1 and CDR2: SGHKS and YYEKEE (reference sequence). V dropped 4 bases and J dropped 4; count of bases not matched to a gene: 6. The length of the CDR3 is 15 residues. The CDR3 DNA is TGTGCCAGCAGCCTCCGACAGGGGGTAGGAAACACCATATATTTT. Translating gives CASSLRQGVGNTIYF. The whole variable domain, filled in from reference TRBV5-5 and TRBJ1-3, reads DAGVTQSPTHLIKTRGQQVTLRCSPISGHKSVSWYQQVLGQGPQFIFQYYEKEERGRGNFPDRFSARQFPNYSSELNVNALLLGDSALYLCASSLRQGVGNTIYFGEGSWLTVV.

V usage is TRBV2 and J usage is TRBJ2-1; the match to TRBD2 covers 8 bases. The CDR3 runs 16 residues. Germline V gene data show CDR1 as SNHLY and CDR2 as FYNNEI. V was pared by 3 bases and J by 6 bases, with 10 bases of the junction left unmatched. Here the CDR3 reads CASSDEAGEVGNEQFF. CDR3 DNA sequence: TGTGCCAGCAGTGATGAAGCGGGAGAGGTGGGCAATGAGCAGTTCTTC.

The chain joins TRBV2 to TRBJ1-1, with D maybe TRBD1 (6 bases). V dropped 3 bases and J dropped 4 bases, with 15 bases sitting between them. The CDR3 is made up of 15 amino acids. Per germline, CDR1 SNHLY and CDR2 FYNNEI. The CDR3 here is CASSELGAAVTEAFF. CDR3 sequence (DNA): TGTGCCAGCAGTGAGCTGGGGGCGGCTGTCACTGAAGCTTTCTTT.

The J gene is TRBJ2-2, the V gene TRBV7-6, with 9 bases fitting TRBD1. Per germline, CDR1 SGHVS and CDR2 FNYEAQ. The junction had 11 bases not matched to a gene; V was cut back by 5 bases and J by 4 bases. The CDR3 runs to 17 residues. This chain's CDR3 is CASSPTDRGFITGELFF. The CDR3 coding sequence is TGTGCCAGCAGCCCAACGGACAGGGGCTTTATCACCGGGGAGCTGTTTTTT.

In nucleotides, the CDR3 is TGTGCCAGCAGCCCGACAGGGGGTTTGGCGAACACTGAAGCTTTCTTT. It translates to CASSPTGGLANTEAFF. This sequence joins TRBV7-3 and TRBJ1-1, with TRBD1 matching 9 bases. The trim removed 5 bases at V and 1 base at J, leaving 8 bases unmatched. Germline lookup yields CDR1 SGHTA and CDR2 FQGTGA. This CDR3 is 16 amino acids long.

The chain recombines TRBV30 with TRBJ2-6; D perhaps matches TRBD2 (5 bases). The germline V gene encodes CDR1 GTSNPN and CDR2 SVGIG (reference sequence). V was pared by 2 bases and J by 3 bases, with 8 bases between. The CDR3 length is 14 residues. Written as DNA, the CDR3 is TGTGCCTGGAGTAGAGGGAATGGGGCCAACGTCCTGACTTTC. Translated: CAWSRGNGANVLTF. Using reference TRBV30 and TRBJ2-6 for the parts outside the CDR3, the full variable domain is SQTIHQWPATLVQPVGSPLSLECTVEGTSNPNLYWYRQAAGRGLQLLFYSVGIGQISSEVPQNLSASRPQDRQFILSSKKLLLSDSGFYLCAWSRGNGANVLTFGAGSRLTVL.

V is TRBV11-1 and J is TRBJ2-2; no clear D. The CDR3 runs 17 residues. V lost 1 base and J lost 6, with 18 bases in between. CDR1 is SGHAT, CDR2 FQDESV, per germline (reference sequence). This CDR3 is CASSLGSWIDLAGELFF. In DNA form, the CDR3 reads TGTGCCAGCAGCTTAGGTAGCTGGATCGACTTAGCCGGGGAGCTGTTTTTT.

This clone was seen once. The genes are TRBV5-6 and TRBJ1-2, with 7 bases that match TRBD1. The CDR3 runs to 13 residues. Unmatched junction bases numbered 4, after V lost 0 bases and J lost 8 bases. Germline V gene lookup returns CDR1 SGHDT and CDR2 YYEEEE. CDR3 DNA sequence: TGTGCCAGCAGCTTGGTAACAGGGGTAGGCTACACCTTC. It specifies CASSLVTGVGYTF. The whole variable domain, filled in from reference TRBV5-6 and TRBJ1-2, reads DAGVTQSPTHLIKTRGQQVTLRCSPKSGHDTVSWYQQALGQGPQFIFQYYEEEERQRGNFPDRFSGHQFPNYSSELNVNALLLGDSALYLCASSLVTGVGYTFGSGTRLTVV.

The chain carries TRBV25-1 and TRBJ2-1; maybe TRBD1 (6 bases). The V end was cut by 0 bases, the J end by 9 bases, with 15 bases between. Germline V lookup: CDR1 MGHDK, CDR2 SYGVNS. The CDR3 totals 15 residues. CDR3 nucleotide sequence: TGTGCCAGCAGTGAATATCAGCAGGGGTTGGGTGAGCAGTTCTTC. Its protein product is CASSEYQQGLGEQFF.

This chain connects TRBV19 to TRBJ1-2, with 7 nucleotides matching TRBD1. The germline gives CDR1 LNHDA, CDR2 SQIVND (reference sequence). V lost 6 bases to trimming and J lost 2 bases; unmatched junction nucleotides: 9. This CDR3 comprises 15 residues. CDR3 sequence (DNA): TGTGCCAGTAGACCTCCGGGACAGAGGAACTATGGCTACACCTTC. Amino acids: CASRPPGQRNYGYTF.

The chain recombines TRBV11-2 with TRBJ1-2; tentatively, D is TRBD1 (5 bases). The CDR3 is 15 amino acids. V dropped 7 bases and J dropped 8 bases, with 23 bases sitting between them. The germline CDR1 and CDR2 sequences are SGHAT and FQNNGV. The CDR3 protein is CASMRRRGAEEGYTF. The CDR3 bases are TGTGCCAGCATGAGAAGAAGGGGCGCAGAAGAAGGCTACACCTTC.

The chain is built from TRBV15 and TRBJ1-1, with TRBD1 matching 8 bases. With V trimmed by 5 bases and J by 6 bases, 17 bases remained unmatched. This CDR3 contains 17 residues. CDR1 is LNHNV and CDR2 is YYDKDF in the germline V gene (reference sequence). As DNA, the CDR3 is TGTGCCACCAGCCCGTCTAAATCGCCACAGGGGGTCTCTGAAGCTTTCTTT. Amino acid sequence: CATSPSKSPQGVSEAFF.

This clone was picked up one time. The chain links TRBV9 to TRBJ1-5; unclear D gene. Germline V CDR1 and CDR2: SGDLS, YYNGEE. The CDR3 has 13 residues. V lost 3 bases and J lost 2, with 6 bases in between. CDR3 sequence reads: CASSDAGNQPQHF. Here the CDR3 DNA reads TGTGCCAGCAGCGATGCAGGCAATCAGCCCCAGCATTTT. The full variable domain, in which reference TRBV9 and TRBJ1-5 provide the parts outside the CDR3, is DSGVTQTPKHLITATGQRVTLRCSPRSGDLSVYWYQQSLDQGLQFLIQYYNGEERAKGNILERFSAQQFPDLHSELNLSSLELGDSALYFCASSDAGNQPQHFGDGTRLSIL.

The chain couples TRBV7-6 to TRBJ2-3; 10 bases are a match to TRBD2. CDR1 SGHVS and CDR2 FNYEAQ come from the germline V gene. The ends lost 4 bases at V and 0 bases at J; junction bases unmatched: 1. The CDR3 consists of 15 residues. The DNA of the CDR3 is TGTGCCAGCAGCTCACTAGCGGGGAGCACAGATACGCAGTATTTT. Protein product: CASSSLAGSTDTQYF. The variable domain in full, with the rest retrieved from reference TRBV7-6 and TRBJ2-3, is GAGVSQSPRYKVTKRGQDVALRCDPISGHVSLYWYRQALGQGPEFLTYFNYEAQQDKSGLPNDRFSAERPEGSISTLTIQRTEQRDSAMYRCASSSLAGSTDTQYFGPGTRLTVL.

V usage is TRBV4-1 and J usage is TRBJ2-1; 8 bases agree with TRBD2. CDR3 length: 18 amino acids. Per germline, CDR1 MGHRA and CDR2 YSYEKL. V gave up 1 base and J gave up 7 bases; unmatched junction bases: 15. CDR3 residues: CASSQVDLGLAGANEQFF. CDR3 nucleotide sequence: TGCGCCAGCAGCCAAGTTGACTTAGGGCTAGCGGGCGCTAATGAGCAGTTCTTC.

The chain is built from TRBV7-2 and TRBJ2-2; D gene uncertain. The CDR3 spans 13 residues. Germline V gives CDR1 SGHTA, CDR2 FQGNSA. Trimming left V 5 bases short and J 6 bases short, with 10 bases between. The CDR3, as DNA: TGTGCCAGCAGCGCTAGGTCTGCCGGGGAGCTGTTTTTT. Translation gives CASSARSAGELFF.

V is TRBV4-2 and J is TRBJ2-3; 7 bases map to TRBD2. Germline V gene sequence: CDR1 LGHNA, CDR2 YNFKEQ. The CDR3 extends over 15 amino acids. The V segment lost 7 bases and the J segment 8 bases; nucleotides outside the gene matches: 15. The CDR3 loop is CASNKEREAAFTQYF. The CDR3 DNA sequence: TGTGCCAGCAATAAAGAACGGGAGGCCGCTTTTACGCAGTATTTT.

V is TRBV19 and J is TRBJ1-3; D possibly corresponds to TRBD1 (5 bases). There are 16 residues in the CDR3. The germline V gene has CDR1 LNHDA and CDR2 SQIVND (reference sequence). V was cut by 6 bases and J by 0 bases, with 15 bases left in between. CDR3 residues: CASRTQGSSSGNTIYF. The CDR3 coding sequence is TGTGCCAGTAGGACGCAGGGTTCATCCTCTGGAAACACCATATATTTT.

This clone was seen a single time. The chain has TRBV7-9 and TRBJ2-1; D is possibly TRBD1 (6 bases). The germline V and J ends were trimmed by 4 bases and 10 bases, with 14 bases remaining between them. The length of the CDR3 is 13 residues. CDR1 SEHNR and CDR2 FQNEAQ come from the germline V gene (reference sequence). The CDR3 region has the DNA TGTGCCAGCAGCTCGAGACAGGAGCCAGAGCAGTTCTTC. Translated, it gives CASSSRQEPEQFF.

The chain combines TRBV29-1 with TRBJ1-4, with 7 nucleotides matching TRBD1. Trimming at V came to 6 bases and at J to 8 bases, leaving 9 bases not matched to a gene. The CDR3 totals 13 residues. Germline-derived CDR1 and CDR2 are SQVTM and ANQGSEA. The CDR3 DNA is TGCAGCGTAACAAAACAGGGGAGGGAAAAACTGTTTTTT. It specifies CSVTKQGREKLFF.

This clone is a singleton in its sample. The chain recombines TRBV28 with TRBJ2-7; 8 bases are shared with TRBD1. The V gene end was trimmed by 6 bases and the J gene end by 0 bases; junction bases not matched to a gene: 7. Germline V CDR1 and CDR2: MDHEN, SYDVKM. CDR3 length equals 15 residues. CDR3 sequence (DNA): TGTGCCAGCAGCCGGACAGGGATCAGCTCCTACGAGCAGTACTTC. Amino acid sequence: CASSRTGISSYEQYF.

The chain joins TRBV28 to TRBJ2-7; D perhaps matches TRBD1 (5 bases). CDR1 and CDR2 (germline): MDHEN, SYDVKM. V lost 3 bases to trimming and J lost 7 bases, with 13 bases between them. The CDR3 consists of 13 residues. CDR3 bases: TGTGCCAGCAGTTTGTCAGGGTTTACGGAGCAGTACTTC. Its translation: CASSLSGFTEQYF.

The rearrangement uses TRBV6-5 and TRBJ2-7; 7 nucleotides align to TRBD1. The CDR3 loop spans 15 amino acids. Germline CDR1 is MNHEY and CDR2 is SVGAGI. J lost 1 base, V lost 6 bases, and 9 bases had no gene match. The CDR3 sequence is CASSLRGTGSYEQYF. In DNA form, the CDR3 reads TGTGCCAGCAGCCTCAGGGGGACGGGATCCTACGAGCAGTACTTC.

The V gene is TRBV6-1, the J gene TRBJ1-5, with TRBD1 matching 10 bases. This CDR3 is 15 amino acids long. The germline V gene encodes CDR1 MNHNS and CDR2 SASEGT. The trim removed 0 bases at V and 9 bases at J, leaving 5 bases unmatched. CDR3 in amino acids: CASSEAGTGVPPQHF. The CDR3 DNA follows: TGTGCCAGCAGTGAAGCGGGGACAGGGGTTCCGCCCCAGCATTTT.

The rearrangement links TRBV11-1 to TRBJ2-3, with 10 bases lining up with TRBD2. Trimming cost V 6 bases and J 2 bases; bases outside gene matches: 8. This CDR3 contains 16 residues. CDR1 SGHAT and CDR2 FQDESV come from the germline V gene (reference sequence). CDR3 DNA: TGTGCCAGCAGTCCCGGGACTAGCGTATCCACAGATACGCAGTATTTT. The encoded protein is CASSPGTSVSTDTQYF.

This chain uses TRBV6-5 with TRBJ1-2; 9 bases align to TRBD1. The CDR3 sequence is 15 residues long. The J segment lost 6 bases and the V segment lost 0 bases, leaving 5 bases of the junction unmatched. Germline V gene lookup returns CDR1 MNHEY and CDR2 SVGAGI. In DNA, the CDR3 is TGTGCCAGCAGTTACTCTACAGGGGGCGGCGATGGCTACACCTTC. Translated: CASSYSTGGGDGYTF.

This sequence joins TRBV6-1 and TRBJ1-3; D not certain. V lost 1 base to trimming and J lost 5 bases, with 3 bases between them. This CDR3 spans 12 amino acids. CDR1 and CDR2 from the germline V gene are MNHNS and SASEGT. The CDR3 sequence is CASSEVRNTIYF. The CDR3 nucleotides read TGTGCCAGCAGTGAAGTCAGAAACACCATATATTTT.